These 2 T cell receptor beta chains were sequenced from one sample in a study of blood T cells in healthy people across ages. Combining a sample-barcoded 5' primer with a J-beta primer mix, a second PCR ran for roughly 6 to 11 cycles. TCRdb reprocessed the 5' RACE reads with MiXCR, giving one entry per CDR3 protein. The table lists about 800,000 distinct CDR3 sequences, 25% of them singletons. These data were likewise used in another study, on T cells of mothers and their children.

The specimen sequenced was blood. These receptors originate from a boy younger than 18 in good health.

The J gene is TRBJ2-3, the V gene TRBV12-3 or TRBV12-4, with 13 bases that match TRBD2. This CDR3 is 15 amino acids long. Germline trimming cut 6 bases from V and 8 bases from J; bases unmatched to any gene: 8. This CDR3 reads CASSRTSGSVGTQYF. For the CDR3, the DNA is TGTGCCAGCAGCCGGACTAGCGGGAGTGTTGGTACGCAGTATTTT.

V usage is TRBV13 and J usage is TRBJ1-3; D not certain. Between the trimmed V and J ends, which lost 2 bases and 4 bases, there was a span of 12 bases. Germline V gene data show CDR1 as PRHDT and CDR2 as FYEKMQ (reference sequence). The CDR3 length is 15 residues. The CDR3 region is CASSLSGLEGNTIYF. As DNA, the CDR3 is TGTGCCAGCAGCTTAAGCGGACTGGAAGGAAACACCATATATTTT. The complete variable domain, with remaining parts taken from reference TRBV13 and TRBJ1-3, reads AAGVIQSPRHLIKEKRETATLKCYPIPRHDTVYWYQQGPGQDPQFLISFYEKMQSDKGSIPDRFSAQQFSDYHSELNMSSLELGDSALYFCASSLSGLEGNTIYFGEGSWLTVV.